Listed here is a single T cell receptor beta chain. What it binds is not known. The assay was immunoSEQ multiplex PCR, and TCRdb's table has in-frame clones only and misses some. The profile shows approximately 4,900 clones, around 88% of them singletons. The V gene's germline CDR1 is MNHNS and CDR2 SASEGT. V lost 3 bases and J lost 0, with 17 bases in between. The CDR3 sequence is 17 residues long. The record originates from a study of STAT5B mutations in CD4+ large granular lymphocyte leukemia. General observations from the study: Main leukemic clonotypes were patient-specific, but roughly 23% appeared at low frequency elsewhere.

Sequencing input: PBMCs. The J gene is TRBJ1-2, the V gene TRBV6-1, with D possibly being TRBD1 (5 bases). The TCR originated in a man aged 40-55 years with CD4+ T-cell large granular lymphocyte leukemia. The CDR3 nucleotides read TGTGCCAGCAGTGAGGGACGGCCCCTATTTACTAACTATGGCTACACCTTC. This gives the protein CASSEGRPLFTNYGYTF.